This T cell receptor beta chain was sequenced during a study of neoadjuvant anti-PD-1 for oral cavity cancer. The V and J ends lost 4 bases and 2 bases respectively, with 12 bases between them. The CDR3 spans 14 residues. The germline V gene encodes CDR1 SQVTM and CDR2 ANQGSEA. Time point defined: after neoadjuvant nivolumab, at surgical resection. Measured with immunoSEQ multiplex PCR; TCRdb has only the in-frame clones, and not every one. The sample has about 15,000 clones, 30% to 45% seen once; the top ten hold 39%. This sequence was found in a person aged 40 to 85 with oral cavity squamous cell carcinoma. This chain joins TRBV29-1 and TRBJ1-5; a possible D gene is TRBD1 (5 bases). Sequenced here: tumor tissue, sampled after nivolumab (anti-PD-1) treatment. CDR3 region: CSVGGAPGNQPQHF. DNA of the CDR3: TGCAGCGTTGGAGGGGCGCCGGGCAATCAGCCCCAGCATTTT.